The clone carrying this TCR beta chain has a handful of counts. The sample comes from a study of CD8 T cells in Susac syndrome. An amount of RNA that ranged from roughly 0.5 to 1 ug was reverse transcribed with random hexamers. An immunoSEQ multiplex PCR amplified TCR beta CDR3 over 54 Vbeta and 13 Jbeta. MiXCR, run by TCRdb on the immunoSEQ multiplex PCR reads, gives a single entry per CDR3 protein. In the table there are some 130,000 distinct CDR3 sequences, approximately 94% of which are singletons. TCR beta was sequenced from blood CD8+ and CD4+ T cells. Purification of the CD8+ and CD4+ T cells relied on negative isolation, and TEMRA cells underwent FACS enrichment. This clonotype was sampled from a human donor with multiple sclerosis. The sample comprised CD4+ T cells from PBMCs.

Here the CDR3 reads CSVTPGVRGETQYF. DNA for the CDR3: TGCAGCGTCACGCCAGGGGTAAGGGGAGAGACCCAGTACTTC. This chain joins TRBV29-1 and TRBJ2-5; weak D call: TRBD1 (6 bases). Per the germline V gene, CDR1 is SQVTM and CDR2 is ANQGSEA. This CDR3 comprises 14 residues. The ends were cut back, 6 bases at V and 4 bases at J, with 18 bases in the middle.